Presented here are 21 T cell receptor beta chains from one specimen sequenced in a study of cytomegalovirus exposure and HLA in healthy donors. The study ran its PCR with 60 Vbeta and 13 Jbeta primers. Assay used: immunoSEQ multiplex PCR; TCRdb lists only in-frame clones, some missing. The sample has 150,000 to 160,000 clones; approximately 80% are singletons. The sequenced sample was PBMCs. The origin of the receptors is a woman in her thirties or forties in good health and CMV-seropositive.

The CDR3 here is CASSFGGPGAFF. For the CDR3, the DNA is TGTGCCAGCAGCTTCGGGGGGCCGGGAGCTTTCTTT. V is TRBV7-9 and J is TRBJ1-1; perhaps TRBD1 as D (6 bases). Deletions cut 3 bases from V and 10 bases from J, with 12 bases between. The V gene's germline CDR1 is SEHNR and CDR2 FQNEAQ (reference sequence). This CDR3 has 12 amino acids. Full variable domain (missing parts from reference TRBV7-9 and TRBJ1-1): DTGVSQNPRHKITKRGQNVTFRCDPISEHNRLYWYRQTLGQGPEFLTYFQNEAQLEKSRLLSDRFSAERPKGSFSTLEIQRTEQGDSAMYLCASSFGGPGAFFGQGTRLTVV.

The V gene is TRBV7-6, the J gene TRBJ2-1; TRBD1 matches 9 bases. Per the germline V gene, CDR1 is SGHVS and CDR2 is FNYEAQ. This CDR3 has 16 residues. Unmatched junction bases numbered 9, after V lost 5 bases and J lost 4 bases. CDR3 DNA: TGTGCCAGCAGCCTCACCGCCGGGACAGGGTACAATGAGCAGTTCTTC. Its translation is CASSLTAGTGYNEQFF.

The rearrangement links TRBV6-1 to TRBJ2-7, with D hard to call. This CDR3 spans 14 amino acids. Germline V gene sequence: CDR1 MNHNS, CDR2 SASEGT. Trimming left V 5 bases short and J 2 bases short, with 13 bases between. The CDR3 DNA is TGTGCCAGCAGTTGGCTAGGCAGACCCTACGAGCAGTACTTC. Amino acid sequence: CASSWLGRPYEQYF.

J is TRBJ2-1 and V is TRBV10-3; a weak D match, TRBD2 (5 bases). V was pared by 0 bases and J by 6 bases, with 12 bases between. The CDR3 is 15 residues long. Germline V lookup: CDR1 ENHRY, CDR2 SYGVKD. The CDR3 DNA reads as TGTGCCATCAGTGAGTCGCGACTAACTGTCAATGAGCAGTTCTTC. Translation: CAISESRLTVNEQFF.

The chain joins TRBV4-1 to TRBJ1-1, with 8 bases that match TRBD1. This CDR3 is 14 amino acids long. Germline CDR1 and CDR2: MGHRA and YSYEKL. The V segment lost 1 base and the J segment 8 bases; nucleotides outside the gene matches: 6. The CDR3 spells CASSQGGRGLEAFF. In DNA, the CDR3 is TGCGCCAGCAGCCAAGGAGGCAGGGGGCTAGAAGCTTTCTTT.

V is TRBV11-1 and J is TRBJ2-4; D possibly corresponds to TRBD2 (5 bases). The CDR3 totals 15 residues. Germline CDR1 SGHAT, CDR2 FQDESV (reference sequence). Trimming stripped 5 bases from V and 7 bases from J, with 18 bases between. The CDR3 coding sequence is TGTGCCAGCAGCATCCGCTGGGAGCCTTGGAACATTCAGTACTTC. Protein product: CASSIRWEPWNIQYF. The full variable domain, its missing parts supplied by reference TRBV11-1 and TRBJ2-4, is EAEVAQSPRYKITEKSQAVAFWCDPISGHATLYWYRQILGQGPELLVQFQDESVVDDSQLPKDRFSAERLKGVDSTLKIQPAELGDSAMYLCASSIRWEPWNIQYFGAGTRLSVL.

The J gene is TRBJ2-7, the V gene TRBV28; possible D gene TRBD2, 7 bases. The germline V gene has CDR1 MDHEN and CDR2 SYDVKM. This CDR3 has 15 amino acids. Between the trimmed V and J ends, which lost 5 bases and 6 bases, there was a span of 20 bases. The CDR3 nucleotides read TGTGCCAGCAGTCTAGGGGGAGGGACTATAATCGAGCAGTACTTC. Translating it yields CASSLGGGTIIEQYF.

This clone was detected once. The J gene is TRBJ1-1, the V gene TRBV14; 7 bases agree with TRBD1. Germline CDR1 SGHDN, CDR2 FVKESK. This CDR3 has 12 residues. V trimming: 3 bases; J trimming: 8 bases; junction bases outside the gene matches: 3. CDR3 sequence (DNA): TGTGCCAGCAGCCATGGACAGGCAGAAGCTTTCTTT. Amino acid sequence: CASSHGQAEAFF.

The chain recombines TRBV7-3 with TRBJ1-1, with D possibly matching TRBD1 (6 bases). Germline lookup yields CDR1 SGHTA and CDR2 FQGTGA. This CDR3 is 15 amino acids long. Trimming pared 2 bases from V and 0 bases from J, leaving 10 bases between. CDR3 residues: CASSLGQGMNTEAFF. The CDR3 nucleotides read TGTGCCAGCAGCTTAGGGCAGGGGATGAACACTGAAGCTTTCTTT.

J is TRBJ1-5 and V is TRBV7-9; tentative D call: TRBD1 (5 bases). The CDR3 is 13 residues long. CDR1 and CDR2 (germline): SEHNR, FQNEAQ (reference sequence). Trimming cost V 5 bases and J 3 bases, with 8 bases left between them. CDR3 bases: TGTGCCAGCAGCAAGGGGCCCAATCAGCCCCAGCATTTT. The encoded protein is CASSKGPNQPQHF.

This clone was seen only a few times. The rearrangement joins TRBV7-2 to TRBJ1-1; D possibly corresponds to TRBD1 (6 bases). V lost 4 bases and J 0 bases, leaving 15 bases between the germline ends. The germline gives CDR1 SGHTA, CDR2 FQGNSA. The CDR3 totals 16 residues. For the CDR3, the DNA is TGTGCCAGCAGCTCCAGGGGAGCGAGCCTGAACACTGAAGCTTTCTTT. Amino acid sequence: CASSSRGASLNTEAFF.

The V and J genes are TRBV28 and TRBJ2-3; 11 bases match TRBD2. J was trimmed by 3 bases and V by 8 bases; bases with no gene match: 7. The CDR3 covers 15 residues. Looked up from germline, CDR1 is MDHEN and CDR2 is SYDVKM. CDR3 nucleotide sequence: TGTGCCAGCGGTAGTACTAGCGGGAGAACAGATACGCAGTATTTT. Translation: CASGSTSGRTDTQYF. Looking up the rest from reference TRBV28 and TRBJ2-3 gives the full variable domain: DVKVTQSSRYLVKRTGEKVFLECVQDMDHENMFWYRQDPGLGLRLIYFSYDVKMKEKGDIPEGYSVSREKKERFSLILESASTNQTSMYLCASGSTSGRTDTQYFGPGTRLTVL.

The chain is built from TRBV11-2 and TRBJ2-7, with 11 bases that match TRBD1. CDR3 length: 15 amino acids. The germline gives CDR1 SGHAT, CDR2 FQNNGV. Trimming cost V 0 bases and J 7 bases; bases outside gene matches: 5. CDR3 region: CASSLEVGTGGEQYF. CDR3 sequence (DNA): TGTGCCAGCAGCTTAGAGGTGGGGACAGGGGGTGAGCAGTACTTC.

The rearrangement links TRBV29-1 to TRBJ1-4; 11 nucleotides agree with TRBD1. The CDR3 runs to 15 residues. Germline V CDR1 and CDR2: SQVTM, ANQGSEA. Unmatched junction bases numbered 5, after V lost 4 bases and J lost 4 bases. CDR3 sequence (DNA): TGCAGCGTTGTCCCGGGACAGGGGGATAATGAAAAACTGTTTTTT. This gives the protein CSVVPGQGDNEKLFF.

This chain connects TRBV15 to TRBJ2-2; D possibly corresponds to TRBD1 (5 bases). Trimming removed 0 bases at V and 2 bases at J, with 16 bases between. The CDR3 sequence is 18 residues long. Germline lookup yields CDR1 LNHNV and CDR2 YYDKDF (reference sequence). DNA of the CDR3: TGTGCCACCAGCAGAGATCACCCAAGGGGCCCAAACACCGGGGAGCTGTTTTTT. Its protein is CATSRDHPRGPNTGELFF.

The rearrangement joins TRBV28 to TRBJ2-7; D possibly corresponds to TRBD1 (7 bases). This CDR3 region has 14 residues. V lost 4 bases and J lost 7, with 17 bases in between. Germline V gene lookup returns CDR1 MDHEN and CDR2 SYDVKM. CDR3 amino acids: CASSWAGGGEEQYF. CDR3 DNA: TGTGCCAGCAGTTGGGCAGGGGGAGGAGAAGAGCAGTACTTC. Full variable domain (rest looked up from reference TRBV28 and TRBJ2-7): DVKVTQSSRYLVKRTGEKVFLECVQDMDHENMFWYRQDPGLGLRLIYFSYDVKMKEKGDIPEGYSVSREKKERFSLILESASTNQTSMYLCASSWAGGGEEQYFGPGTRLTVT.

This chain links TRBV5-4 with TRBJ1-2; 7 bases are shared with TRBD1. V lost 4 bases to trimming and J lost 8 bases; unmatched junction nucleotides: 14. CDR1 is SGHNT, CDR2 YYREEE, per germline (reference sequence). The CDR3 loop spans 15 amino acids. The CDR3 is CASSMDVQGQKGYTF. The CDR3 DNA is TGTGCCAGCAGCATGGACGTACAGGGGCAGAAGGGCTACACCTTC.

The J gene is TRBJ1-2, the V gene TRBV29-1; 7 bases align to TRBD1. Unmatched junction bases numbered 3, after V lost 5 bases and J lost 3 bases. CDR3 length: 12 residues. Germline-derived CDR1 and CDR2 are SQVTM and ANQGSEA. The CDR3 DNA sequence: TGCAGCGTTTTAACAGGGGACTATGGCTACACCTTC. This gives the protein CSVLTGDYGYTF.

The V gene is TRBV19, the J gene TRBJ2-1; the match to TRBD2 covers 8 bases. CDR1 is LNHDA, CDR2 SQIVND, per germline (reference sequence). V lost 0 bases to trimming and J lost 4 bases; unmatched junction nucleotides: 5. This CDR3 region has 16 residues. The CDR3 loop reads CASSIESGGVYNEQFF. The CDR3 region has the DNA TGTGCCAGTAGTATAGAATCGGGAGGGGTTTACAATGAGCAGTTCTTC.

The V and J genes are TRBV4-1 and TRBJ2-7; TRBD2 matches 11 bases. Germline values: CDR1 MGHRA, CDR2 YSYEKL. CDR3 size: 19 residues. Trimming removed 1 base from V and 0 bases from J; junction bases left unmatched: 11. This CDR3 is CASSQVWTSGLYPSYEQYF. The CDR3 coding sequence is TGCGCCAGCAGCCAAGTCTGGACTAGCGGGCTATATCCCTCCTACGAGCAGTACTTC.

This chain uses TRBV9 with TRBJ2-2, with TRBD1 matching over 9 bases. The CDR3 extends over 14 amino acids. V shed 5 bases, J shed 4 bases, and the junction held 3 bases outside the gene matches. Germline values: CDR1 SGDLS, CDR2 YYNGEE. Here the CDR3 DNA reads TGTGCCAGCAGACAGGGGGCGAGCACCGGGGAGCTGTTTTTT. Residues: CASRQGASTGELFF.